This TCR beta chain was retrieved from a study of cytomegalovirus exposure and HLA in healthy donors. In the PCR, 60 Vbeta and 13 Jbeta primers were used. Sequencing was performed with immunoSEQ multiplex PCR; in TCRdb, only in-frame clones are kept and a portion is missing. The sample records 85,000 to 120,000 clones, roughly 70% being singletons. Trimming shortened V by 4 bases and J by 4 bases, and 18 bases separated the two germline ends. CDR1 and CDR2 from the germline V gene are SGHDT and YYEEEE. This CDR3 is 15 amino acids long. The sequencing input was PBMCs. V gene TRBV5-6 combines with J gene TRBJ2-7; a possible D gene is TRBD1 (5 bases). This clonotype was sampled from a male donor in good health and CMV-seropositive. CDR3 sequence reads: CASSGLTESTYEQYF. For the CDR3, the DNA is TGTGCCAGCAGCGGCTTGACAGAGTCAACGTACGAGCAGTACTTC. The full variable domain, with the rest looked up from reference TRBV5-6 and TRBJ2-7, is DAGVTQSPTHLIKTRGQQVTLRCSPKSGHDTVSWYQQALGQGPQFIFQYYEEEERQRGNFPDRFSGHQFPNYSSELNVNALLLGDSALYLCASSGLTESTYEQYFGPGTRLTVT.